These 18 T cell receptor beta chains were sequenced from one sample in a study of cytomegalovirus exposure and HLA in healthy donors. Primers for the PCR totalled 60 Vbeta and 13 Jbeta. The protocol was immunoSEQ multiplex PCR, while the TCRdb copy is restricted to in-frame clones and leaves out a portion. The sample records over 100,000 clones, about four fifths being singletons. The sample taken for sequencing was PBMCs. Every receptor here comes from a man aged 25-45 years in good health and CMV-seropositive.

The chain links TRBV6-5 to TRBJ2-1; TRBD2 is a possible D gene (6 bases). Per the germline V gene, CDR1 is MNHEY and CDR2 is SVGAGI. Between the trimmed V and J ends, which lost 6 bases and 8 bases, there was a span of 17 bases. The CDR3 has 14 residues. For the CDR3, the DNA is TGTGCCAGCAGCACGACCGGGAGTAGCGATGAGCAGTTCTTC. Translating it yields CASSTTGSSDEQFF.

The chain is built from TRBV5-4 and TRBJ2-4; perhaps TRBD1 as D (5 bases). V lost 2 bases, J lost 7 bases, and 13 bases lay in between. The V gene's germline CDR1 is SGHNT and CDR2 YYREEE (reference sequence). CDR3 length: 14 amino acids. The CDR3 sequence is CASSFPGQVNIQYF. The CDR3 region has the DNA TGTGCCAGCAGCTTCCCAGGGCAAGTGAACATTCAGTACTTC.

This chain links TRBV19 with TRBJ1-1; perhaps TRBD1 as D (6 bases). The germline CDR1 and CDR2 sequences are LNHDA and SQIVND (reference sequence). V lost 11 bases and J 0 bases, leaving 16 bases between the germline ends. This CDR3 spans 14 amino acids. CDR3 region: CASKVDRLNTEAFF. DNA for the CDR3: TGTGCCTCGAAGGTAGACAGGCTGAACACTGAAGCTTTCTTT.

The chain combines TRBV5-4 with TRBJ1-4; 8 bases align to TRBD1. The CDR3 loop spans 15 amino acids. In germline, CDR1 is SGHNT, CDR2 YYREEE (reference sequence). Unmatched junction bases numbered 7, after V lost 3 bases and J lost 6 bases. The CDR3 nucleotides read TGTGCCAGCAGCTACGACAGGGGAGCGTATGAAAAACTGTTTTTT. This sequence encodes CASSYDRGAYEKLFF.

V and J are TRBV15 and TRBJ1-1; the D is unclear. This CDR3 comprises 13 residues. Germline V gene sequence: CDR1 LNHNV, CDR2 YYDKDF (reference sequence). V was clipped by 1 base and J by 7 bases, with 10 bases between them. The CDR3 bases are TGTGCCACCAGCAGAGGGCAGGTTATTGAAGCTTTCTTT. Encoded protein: CATSRGQVIEAFF. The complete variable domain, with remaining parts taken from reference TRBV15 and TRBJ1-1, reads DAMVIQNPRYQVTQFGKPVTLSCSQTLNHNVMYWYQQKSSQAPKLLFHYYDKDFNNEADTPDNFQSRRPNTSFCFLDIRSPGLGDTAMYLCATSRGQVIEAFFGQGTRLTVV.

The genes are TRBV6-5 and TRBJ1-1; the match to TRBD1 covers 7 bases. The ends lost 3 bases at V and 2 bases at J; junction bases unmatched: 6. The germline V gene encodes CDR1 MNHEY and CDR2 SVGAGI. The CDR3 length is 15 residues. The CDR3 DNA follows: TGTGCCAGCAGTTATGTAGGGGACAGAAACACTGAAGCTTTCTTT. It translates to CASSYVGDRNTEAFF.

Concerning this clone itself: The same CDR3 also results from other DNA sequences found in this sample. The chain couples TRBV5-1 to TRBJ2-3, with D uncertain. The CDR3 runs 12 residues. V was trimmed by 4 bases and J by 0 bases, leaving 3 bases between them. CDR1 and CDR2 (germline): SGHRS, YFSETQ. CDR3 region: CASSPSTDTQYF. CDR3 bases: TGCGCCAGCAGCCCTAGCACAGATACGCAGTATTTT.

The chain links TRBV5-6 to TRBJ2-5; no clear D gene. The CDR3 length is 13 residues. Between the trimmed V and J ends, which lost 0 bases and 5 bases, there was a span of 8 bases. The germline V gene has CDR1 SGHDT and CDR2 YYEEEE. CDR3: CASSLVSQETQYF. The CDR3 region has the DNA TGTGCCAGCAGCTTGGTTTCGCAGGAGACCCAGTACTTC.

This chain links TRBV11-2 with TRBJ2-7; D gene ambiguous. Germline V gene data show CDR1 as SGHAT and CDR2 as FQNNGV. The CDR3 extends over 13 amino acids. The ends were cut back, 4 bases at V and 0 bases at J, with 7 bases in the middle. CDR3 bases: TGTGCCAGCAGCTCCCATAGCTCCTACGAGCAGTACGTC. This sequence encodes CASSSHSSYEQYV.

The CDR3 is CASSSAATPLPGDTQYF. The DNA for the CDR3 is TGCGCCAGCAGCTCTGCCGCCACCCCACTCCCGGGGGATACGCAGTATTTT. The rearrangement joins TRBV5-1 to TRBJ2-3; maybe TRBD2 (5 bases). This CDR3 comprises 17 residues. V lost 3 bases to trimming and J lost 6 bases, with 23 bases between them. Germline V gene sequence: CDR1 SGHRS, CDR2 YFSETQ.

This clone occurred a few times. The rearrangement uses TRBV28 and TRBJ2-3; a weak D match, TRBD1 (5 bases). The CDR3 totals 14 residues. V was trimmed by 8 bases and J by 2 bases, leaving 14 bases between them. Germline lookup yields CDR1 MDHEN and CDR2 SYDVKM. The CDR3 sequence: CASLRGIVTDTQYF. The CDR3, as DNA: TGTGCCAGCCTTAGGGGCATTGTCACAGATACGCAGTATTTT.

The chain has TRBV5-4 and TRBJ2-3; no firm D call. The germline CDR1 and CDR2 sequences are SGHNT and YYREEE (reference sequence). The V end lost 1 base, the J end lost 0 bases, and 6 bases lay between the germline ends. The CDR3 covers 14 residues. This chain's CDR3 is CASSLRQSTDTQYF. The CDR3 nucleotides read TGTGCCAGCAGCTTGCGTCAGAGCACAGATACGCAGTATTTT.

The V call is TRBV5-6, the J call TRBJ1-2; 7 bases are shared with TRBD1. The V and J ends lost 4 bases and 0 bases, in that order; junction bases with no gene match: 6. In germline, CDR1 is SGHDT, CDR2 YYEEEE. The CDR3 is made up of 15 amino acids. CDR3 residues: CASSPWDSANYGYTF. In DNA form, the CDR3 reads TGTGCCAGCAGCCCCTGGGACAGTGCTAACTATGGCTACACCTTC.

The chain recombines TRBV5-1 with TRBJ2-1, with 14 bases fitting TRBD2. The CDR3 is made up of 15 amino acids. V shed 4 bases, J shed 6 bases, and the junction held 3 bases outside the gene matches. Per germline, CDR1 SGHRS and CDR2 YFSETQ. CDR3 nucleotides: TGCGCCAGCAGCCCGACTAGCGGGAGGGGCAATGAGCAGTTCTTC. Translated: CASSPTSGRGNEQFF.

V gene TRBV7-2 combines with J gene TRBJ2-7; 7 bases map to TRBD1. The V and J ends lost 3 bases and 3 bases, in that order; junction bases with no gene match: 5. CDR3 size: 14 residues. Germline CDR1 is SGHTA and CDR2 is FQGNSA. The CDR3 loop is CASSFWDRVYEQYF. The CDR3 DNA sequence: TGTGCCAGCAGCTTTTGGGACAGAGTCTACGAGCAGTACTTC. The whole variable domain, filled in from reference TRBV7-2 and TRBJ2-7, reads GAGVSQSPSNKVTEKGKDVELRCDPISGHTALYWYRQSLGQGLEFLIYFQGNSAPDKSGLPSDRFSAERTGGSVSTLTIQRTQQEDSAVYLCASSFWDRVYEQYFGPGTRLTVT.

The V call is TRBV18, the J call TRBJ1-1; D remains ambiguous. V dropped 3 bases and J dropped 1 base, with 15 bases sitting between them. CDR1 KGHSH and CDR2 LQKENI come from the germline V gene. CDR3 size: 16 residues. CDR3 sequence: CASSPRGSWGNTEAFF. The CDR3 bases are TGTGCCAGCTCACCCCGGGGTTCATGGGGGAACACTGAAGCTTTCTTT.

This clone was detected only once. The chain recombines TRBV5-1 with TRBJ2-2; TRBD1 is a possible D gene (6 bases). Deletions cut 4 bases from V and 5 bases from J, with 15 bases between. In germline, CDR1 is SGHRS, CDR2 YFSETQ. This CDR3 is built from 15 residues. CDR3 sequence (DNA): TGCGCCAGCAGCCCTCGAACTCAGGGGACCGGGGAGCTGTTTTTT. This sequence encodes CASSPRTQGTGELFF.

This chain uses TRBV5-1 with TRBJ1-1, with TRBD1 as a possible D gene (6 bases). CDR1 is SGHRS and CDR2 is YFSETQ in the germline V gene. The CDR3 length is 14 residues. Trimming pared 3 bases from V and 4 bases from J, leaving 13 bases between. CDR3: CASSYDGTSTEAFF. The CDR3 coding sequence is TGCGCCAGCAGCTACGACGGGACATCCACTGAAGCTTTCTTT. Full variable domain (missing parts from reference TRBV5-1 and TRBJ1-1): KAGVTQTPRYLIKTRGQQVTLSCSPISGHRSVSWYQQTPGQGLQFLFEYFSETQRNKGNFPGRFSGRQFSNSRSEMNVSTLELGDSALYLCASSYDGTSTEAFFGQGTRLTVV.